The rows below give T cell receptor beta chains drawn from one sample of a study of control samples from healthy donors and cancer patients. Using immunoSEQ multiplex PCR, the repertoire was profiled, and TCRdb retains in-frame clones only, with some absent. The sample shows around 85,000 clones, roughly nine tenths of them seen only once. Sequencing was done on a sample of blood. The receptors derive from a woman in her fifties or sixties in good health. The CDR3 runs from the conserved cysteine through the conserved F or W. Each record gives: clone size, D gene, J gene, V gene, CDR3 DNA, CDR3 protein. D genes are given only for firm matches. Not every row has a clone size; where given, it reads once, few, many or a size class.

>once|TRBD1|TRBJ1-5|TRBV23-1
TGCGCCAGCGTGGGGACAGGGAGAGTTTACAGCAATCAGCCCCAGCATTTT
CASVGTGRVYSNQPQHF
>NA|NA|TRBJ2-7|TRBV30
TGTGCCTGGAGTGTAGGAGGAAGTCGCTTCTACGAGCAGTACTTC
CAWSVGGSRFYEQYF
>NA|NA|TRBJ1-2|TRBV7-9
TGTGCCAGCAGCTTGGTACGGGACTATGGCTACACCTTC
CASSLVRDYGYTF
>NA|NA|TRBJ1-3|TRBV5-1
TGCGCCAGCAGCTTGTTGTCAGGGGCTGGAAACACCATATATTTT
CASSLLSGAGNTIYF
>NA|NA|TRBJ1-3|TRBV27
TGTGCCAGCAGTTTAGTTAAGGATCACTCTGGAAACACCATATATTTT
CASSLVKDHSGNTIYF
>few|TRBD2|TRBJ2-1|TRBV9
TGTGCCAGCAGCCCGACTAGCGCGTACAATGAGCAGTTCTTC
CASSPTSAYNEQFF
>NA|TRBD2|TRBJ2-2|TRBV7-6
TGTGCCAGCAGCTCTCGACTAGCGGGAGTAGTAGGTACCGGGGAGCTGTTTTTT
CASSSRLAGVVGTGELFF
>once|TRBD1|TRBJ1-4|TRBV25-1
TGTGCCAGCAGTGGACCGACAGGGGCTAATGAAAAACTGTTTTTT
CASSGPTGANEKLFF
>NA|TRBD2|TRBJ2-7|TRBV6-2/TRBV6-3
TGTGCCAGCAGTTTGGGACTAGCGGCCAAGTACGAGCAGTACTTC
CASSLGLAAKYEQYF
>NA|TRBD1|TRBJ2-7|TRBV2
TGTGCCAGCAGTGGGGACAGGTCCTACGAGCAGTACTTC
CASSGDRSYEQYF
>once|TRBD1|TRBJ2-7|TRBV5-1
TGCGCCAGCAGCCCCTGGACAGGGAAAAGCTCCTACGAGCAGTACTTC
CASSPWTGKSSYEQYF
>NA|NA|TRBJ1-4|TRBV29-1
TGCAGCGCCAACACGGCGTTGGGGGAAAAACTGTTTTTT
CSANTALGEKLFF
>NA|NA|TRBJ2-1|TRBV20-1
TGCAGTGCGGAGCGGGCCAATGAGCAGTTCTTC
CSAERANEQFF
>NA|NA|TRBJ2-3|TRBV5-6
TGTGCCAGCAGCTTGAGCCTCGAGCTTTCCACAGATACGCAGTATTTT
CASSLSLELSTDTQYF
>NA|NA|TRBJ2-5|TRBV12-3/TRBV12-4
TGTGCCAGCAGTTTAGGAAGGACCGGGACCCAGTACTTC
CASSLGRTGTQYF
>once|TRBD2|TRBJ2-5|TRBV3-1/TRBV3-2
TGTGCCAGCAGCTACCGTGCTAGCGGGAGGGCGGAGACCCAGTACTTC
CASSYRASGRAETQYF
>NA|NA|TRBJ1-3|TRBV11-3
TGTGCCAGCAGCTTAGGGACCACCCTAAAGAGCTCTGGAAACACCATATATTTT
CASSLGTTLKSSGNTIYF
>NA|TRBD2|TRBJ2-5|TRBV7-2
TGTGCCAGCAGCTTAGCCAGCGGGAGTGGAGAGACCCAGTACTTC
CASSLASGSGETQYF
>NA|NA|TRBJ2-7|TRBV20-1
TGCAGTGCTAGTATCCTCGAGGTTCCCTCCTACGAGCAGTACTTC
CSASILEVPSYEQYF
>NA|TRBD2|TRBJ2-5|TRBV27
TGTGCCAGCAGTTTAGCGGGGTTAGCGGGGGGCCAAGAGACCCAGTACTTC
CASSLAGLAGGQETQYF
>NA|NA|TRBJ1-2|TRBV7-8
TGTGCCAGCAGCCGTACAGGGCCCGAAGGCTACACCTTC
CASSRTGPEGYTF
>NA|NA|TRBJ2-7|TRBV27
TGTGCCAGCAGTTCCCCAGGGCCCTCCTACGAGCAGTACTTC
CASSSPGPSYEQYF
>NA|NA|TRBJ1-1|TRBV7-9
TGTGCCAGCAGCTTAGATTGGACTGAAGCTTTCTTT
CASSLDWTEAFF
>NA|TRBD1|TRBJ2-7|TRBV28
TGTGCCAGCAAGGGACAGGGGGTTGGCGAGCAGTACTTC
CASKGQGVGEQYF
>NA|NA|TRBJ2-4|TRBV11-3
TGTGCCAGCAGCCAGACGCACCAAAACATTCAGTACTTC
CASSQTHQNIQYF
>NA|NA|TRBJ1-2|TRBV2
TGTGCCAGCAGTGAAGGCAGCCCCAACTATGGCTACACCTTC
CASSEGSPNYGYTF
>NA|NA|TRBJ1-1|TRBV7-9
TGTGCCAGCAGCTTAGCCCTGCAGGCGGACACTGAAGCTTTCTTT
CASSLALQADTEAFF